This TCR beta chain stems from a study of T cells in localized non-small cell lung cancer. Measured with immunoSEQ multiplex PCR; TCRdb has only the in-frame clones, and not every one. This sample has more than 20,000 clones, with around 86% found just once. Germline V lookup: CDR1 MNHNY, CDR2 SVGAGI (reference sequence). The CDR3 is made up of 12 amino acids. With 7 bases removed from V and 6 bases from J, the gap between germline ends came to 12 bases. Sequenced material: PBMCs, taken before any cancer treatment. This clonotype was obtained from a man between 35 and 75 years old with stage II squamous cell lung carcinoma. The V call is TRBV6-6, the J call TRBJ1-1; maybe TRBD1 (6 bases). This CDR3 is CASTDRSSEAFF. In DNA, the CDR3 is TGTGCCAGCACCGACAGGTCTTCTGAAGCTTTCTTT.